This T cell receptor (delta chain) was found in a study of Vγ9Vδ2 T cells in congenital toxoplasmosis (dated by TCRdb to about 2021). Notes on the research overall: The diagnosis of congenital toxoplasmosis relied on IgG, IgM and IgA serology, Western blot and an in-house interferon-gamma release assay. In this study, researchers looked at the gamma and delta chain CDR3 repertoires of sorted blood gammadelta T cells, comparing infants congenitally infected with T. gondii against uninfected infants. Repertoire sequencing was done on samples from infants at 2 months after birth and at 1 year of age. TCR sequencing was performed on five or six infected and ten to eleven uninfected infants at 2 months and on 3 infected and 4 uninfected infants at 1 year. The full study reports these points: Repertoire differences between infected and uninfected infants were less clear at 1 year of age than at 2 months. Both infected and uninfected infants showed a high prevalence of a public TRGV9 clonotype. At 2 months, TRGV9 and TRDV2 CDR3s of infected infants appeared to carry fewer N additions than uninfected infants, especially TRDV2-TRDJ1 sequences. In approximately 2-month-old infants, germline-encoded fetal-type TRDV2 CDR3 sequences seemed to be more common in infected than in uninfected infants, which suggests a footprint of in utero expansion. Two months was the earliest age with enough suitable sample material for TCR repertoire analysis, so newborn repertoires were not sequenced.

For this chain, trimming is 4 bases at the V end and 0 bases at the J end, and the number of junction bases without a gene match is 5. CDR1 and CDR2 are read off the germline V gene as TSWWSYY and QGS. CDR3 length: 15 amino acids, cysteine to phenylalanine. Of the read, only the CDR3 DNA is kept; its 45 bases are in frame from base 1. This clone is deemed large (0.1 to 1%). Its antigen is unknown. No base-level quality is on record; no much larger clone is a single base apart. The same treatment, consisting of spiramycin and/or pyrimethamine plus sulfadiazine plus folinic acid, was given to mothers of infected and uninfected infants alike. All infants, both infected and uninfected, were delivered at term after more than 37 weeks of gestation. About 0.9 mL of blood was processed into PBMCs by Lymphoprep gradient centrifugation, after which the PBMCs were cryopreserved in liquid nitrogen and shipped to Belgium. After thawing, the PBMCs were labeled with Zombie NIR viability dye and stained with antibodies against CD3, TCR gammadelta, Vgamma9 and Vdelta2. A FACSAria III was used to sort CD3+ TCRgammadelta+ T cells, reaching a mean purity of almost 99%. For each sample, RNA was extracted from some 10,000 sorted gammadelta T cells with the RNeasy Micro Kit. Infants were born to mothers enrolled with primary T. gondii infection during pregnancy. Infant peripheral blood was collected at an outpatient microbiology and virology center in Pavia, Italy.

Template-switch reverse transcription with SuperScript II was used to generate cDNA, with TRGC- and TRDC-specific primers combined in a single tube. The TRGC primer was designed so that it would bind both of the constant genes TRGC1 and TRGC2. Amplification of TRG and TRD was done with the KAPA Real-Time Library Amplification Kit, and AMPure XP beads were used for purification between steps. Index PCR with the Nextera XT Index Kit was used to attach the Illumina sequencing adapters. An Illumina MiSeq with the V2 300 kit was used to sequence the TRG and TRD amplicons, producing 150 bp paired-end reads. The source study handled its data this way. Before any further analysis, FastQC version 0.11.8 was used to check read quality. Reads were aligned against the TRG or TRD reference genes from GenBank, and CDR3 sequences were constructed using MiXCR version 3.0.3. Default MiXCR settings were kept, except that 3 rather than 5 consecutive nucleotides were used to assemble TRDD gene segments. VDJtools version 1.2.1 calculated N additions, CDR3 length, J segment length and clonotype sharing between samples. CDR3 sequences that were out of frame or contained stop codons were left out of the analysis. The overlap of infant repertoires with previously published Vgamma9Vdelta2 repertoires from fetal, cord blood and adult blood was compared. TCRdb reran clone calling on the public reads with CATT; rows sharing one DNA sequence were then combined. The V and J calls and clone size are TCRdb's, not the authors'. The sample has 930 or so delta-chain clones on record, roughly 20% of them singletons. The ten largest clones capture about 10% of the sample.

Sequencing was carried out using gamma-delta T cells from blood. The TCR comes from a child under 10 years old born to a mother with Toxoplasma gondii infection during pregnancy, either congenitally infected or uninfected (not recorded which). Rearrangement joined TRDV1 to TRDJ1, and 7 bases in between align with TRDD3. The DNA reads as follows: TGTGCTCTTGGGGCTGGGGGGGGCTACACCGATAAACTCATCTTT. The encoded protein is CALGAGGGYTDKLIF.